The present T cell receptor beta chain was sequenced within a study of blood T cell repertoires in COVID-19. Study at large: The analysed material was cDNA or gDNA that came from T cells, B-cell-depleted T cells, or PBMCs.

Per the original data handling: Using reference gene primer amplification, nucleated cell counts were estimated. Produced via immunoSEQ multiplex PCR; TCRdb's table is partial and in-frame only. Clonal size and the V and J genes are those of that table, whereas D and trimming came from the DNA. This sample yields 53,000 or so clones, of which roughly 78% are seen a single time; about 3% belongs to the top ten. V gave up 5 bases and J gave up 4 bases; unmatched junction bases: 8. In germline, CDR1 is SGHTA, CDR2 FQGNSA. This CDR3 is built from 15 residues. The receptor's source is a man in his 60s with acute or convalescent COVID-19. The rearrangement links TRBV7-2 to TRBJ2-3, with TRBD2 identical over 8 bases. Sequencing was carried out using peripheral blood. The CDR3 loop is CASSRKRERADTQYF. In DNA form, the CDR3 reads TGTGCCAGCAGCCGGAAGCGGGAGCGGGCAGATACGCAGTATTTT. The full variable domain, its missing parts supplied by reference TRBV7-2 and TRBJ2-3, is GAGVSQSPSNKVTEKGKDVELRCDPISGHTALYWYRQSLGQGLEFLIYFQGNSAPDKSGLPSDRFSAERTGGSVSTLTIQRTQQEDSAVYLCASSRKRERADTQYFGPGTRLTVL.